This TCR beta chain was obtained from a study of persistence of HIV-infected CD4 T cells. This nonspecific control used anti-CD3/anti-CD28 bead stimulation of CD4+ T cells. Sorting selected CD4+ T cells upregulating both CD40 ligand and CD69. CD8-depleted PBMCs were stimulated about 17 hours with anti-CD28/CD49d costimulation, CD40-blocking antibody and enfuvirtide. The CDR3 consists of 14 residues. CDR1 is KGHSH, CDR2 LQKENI, per germline. Trimming pared 2 bases from V and 2 bases from J, leaving 7 bases between. Points from the study as a whole: Compared with CD3/CD28-stimulated cells, CMV- and Gag-responding cells showed lower TCRbeta richness.

Sequencing used immunoSEQ version 4 in survey mode. Only in-frame clones appear in the TCRdb table, and some are missing; sequencing was by immunoSEQ multiplex PCR. This table has roughly 43,000 clones, roughly nine tenths appearing once. This clone was picked up a small number of times. As yet, its antigen is unknown. The starting material was CD4+ T cells sorted from PBMCs after approximately 19-hour stimulation, obtained from a patient who received antiretroviral therapy. The chain combines TRBV18 with TRBJ1-5; TRBD1 is a possible D gene (5 bases). The receptor was isolated from an adult man with HIV who was CMV-seropositive. CDR3 sequence (DNA): TGTGCCAGCTCACCAGGGGGAGGCAATCAGCCCCAGCATTTT. This gives the protein CASSPGGGNQPQHF.